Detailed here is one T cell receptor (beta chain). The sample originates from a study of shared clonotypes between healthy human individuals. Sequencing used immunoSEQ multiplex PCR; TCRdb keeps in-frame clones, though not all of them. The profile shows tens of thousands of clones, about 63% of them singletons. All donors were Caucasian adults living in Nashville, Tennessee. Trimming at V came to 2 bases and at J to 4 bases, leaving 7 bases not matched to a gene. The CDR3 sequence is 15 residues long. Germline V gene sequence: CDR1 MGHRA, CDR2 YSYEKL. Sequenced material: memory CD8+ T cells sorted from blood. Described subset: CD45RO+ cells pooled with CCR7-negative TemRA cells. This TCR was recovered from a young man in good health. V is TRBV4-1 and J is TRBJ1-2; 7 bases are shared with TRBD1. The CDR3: CASSQISTGAYGYTF. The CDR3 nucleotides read TGCGCCAGCAGCCAAATCAGTACAGGGGCCTATGGCTACACCTTC.